The 2 T cell receptor beta chains below were found in one sample sequenced in a study of a mutant IDH1 vaccine in newly diagnosed glioma. The time point here: week 5, during vaccination. The investigators gave 300 ug of mutant IDH1 20-mer peptide in each vaccine dose, together with topical imiquimod. Their antigens remain unidentified. Measured with immunoSEQ multiplex PCR; TCRdb has only the in-frame clones, and not every one. The sample carries approximately 37,000 clones, 55% to 60% recorded once. This sample comprised PBMCs, obtained from a glioma patient whose treatment included an IDH1 peptide vaccine. These receptors originate from a woman aged 18-29 years with glioma.

The genes are TRBV28 and TRBJ2-2; D uncertain. The germline V gene has CDR1 MDHEN and CDR2 SYDVKM. CDR3 size: 14 residues. Trimming took off 8 bases at V and 0 bases at J, with 10 bases between the two ends. The CDR3: CASASRPNTGELFF. For the CDR3, the DNA is TGTGCCAGCGCTTCGAGGCCGAACACCGGGGAGCTGTTTTTT.

This chain joins TRBV7-6 and TRBJ2-7; D is perhaps TRBD1 (6 bases). Germline assignment: CDR1 SGHVS and CDR2 FNYEAQ. The V gene lost 1 base and the J gene lost 0 bases, with 7 bases spanning the gap. This CDR3 is 14 amino acids long. CDR3 residues: CASSLDRDSYEQYF. For the CDR3, the DNA is TGTGCCAGCAGCTTAGACAGGGACTCCTACGAGCAGTACTTC.